The 13 T cell receptor beta chains presented below share a single source sample, sequenced in a study of T cell responses to AZD1222 COVID-19 vaccine. The assay was immunoSEQ multiplex PCR, and TCRdb's table has in-frame clones only and misses some. Among 150,000 to 250,000 clones listed, over 85% were seen once. The specimen comprised peripheral blood, sampled 28 days after the second AZD1222 dose. Receptors were obtained from an adult who received the AZD1222 COVID-19 vaccine.

The chain recombines TRBV29-1 with TRBJ1-1; D ambiguous. V lost 4 bases and J lost 1, with 10 bases in between. CDR1 and CDR2 (germline): SQVTM, ANQGSEA. The CDR3 extends over 13 amino acids. The CDR3 bases are TGCAGCGTTGTCGAGGGAAGGAACACTGAAGCTTTCTTT. Translation: CSVVEGRNTEAFF.

The chain carries TRBV12-3 or TRBV12-4 and TRBJ1-1; possibly TRBD1 for D (6 bases). The CDR3 totals 13 residues. Deletions cut 5 bases from V and 5 bases from J, with 12 bases between. The CDR3 protein is CASSLQGGTEAFF. CDR3 nucleotide sequence: TGTGCCAGCAGTCTACAGGGAGGGACTGAAGCTTTCTTT.

V usage is TRBV3-1 (or the pseudogene TRBV3-2) and J usage is TRBJ2-5, with 7 positions matching TRBD2. V gave up 1 base and J gave up 0 bases; unmatched junction bases: 8. This CDR3 is 17 amino acids long. The germline V gene encodes CDR1 LGHDT and CDR2 YNNKEL (reference sequence). The CDR3 DNA follows: TGTGCCAGCAGCCAAGTGGGGCGGGGGAACCACCAAGAGACCCAGTACTTC. It translates to CASSQVGRGNHQETQYF.

For the CDR3, the DNA is TGTGCCAGCAGTGAGGGTCCAGACTACGAGCAGTACTTC. Its translation: CASSEGPDYEQYF. The chain joins TRBV2 to TRBJ2-7; no definite D call. Germline V lookup: CDR1 SNHLY, CDR2 FYNNEI. The CDR3 extends over 13 amino acids. V dropped 3 bases and J dropped 3 bases, with 9 bases sitting between them.

This chain links TRBV29-1 with TRBJ1-1; D is possibly TRBD1 (6 bases). The CDR3 loop spans 10 amino acids. Germline loops: CDR1 SQVTM, CDR2 ANQGSEA. V was trimmed by 7 bases and J by 11 bases, leaving 14 bases between them. The CDR3 DNA sequence: TGCAGCGGGGGGCCAGGCCCCGCTTTCTTT. Encoded protein: CSGGPGPAFF.

This chain connects TRBV29-1 to TRBJ1-2; perhaps TRBD1 as D (6 bases). The CDR3 has 15 residues. V gave up 7 bases and J gave up 3 bases, with 21 bases separating them. Germline lookup yields CDR1 SQVTM and CDR2 ANQGSEA. CDR3 residues: CSAKVVGGADYGYTF. The CDR3 DNA follows: TGCAGCGCCAAAGTCGTTGGGGGGGCGGACTATGGCTACACCTTC.

V gene TRBV7-8 combines with J gene TRBJ2-7; 7 bases align to TRBD2. The CDR3 consists of 15 residues. Germline assignment: CDR1 SGHVS and CDR2 FQNEAQ. V lost 2 bases and J lost 2; bases outside the gene matches: 6. Here the CDR3 reads CASSLLGGGPYEQYF. The CDR3 nucleotides are TGTGCCAGCAGCTTATTGGGGGGGGGACCCTACGAGCAGTACTTC.

The genes are TRBV2 and TRBJ1-1; perhaps TRBD1 as D (6 bases). The CDR3 has 15 residues. V dropped 6 bases and J dropped 4 bases, with 18 bases sitting between them. Germline V gene lookup returns CDR1 SNHLY and CDR2 FYNNEI. The chain's CDR3 is CASRKQGNEFTEAFF. CDR3 nucleotide sequence: TGTGCCAGCAGAAAACAGGGAAATGAGTTCACTGAAGCTTTCTTT.

CDR3 coding DNA: TGTGCCATCACCACCGCCGGGGCTGGGGCCAACGTCCTGACTTTC. Residues: CAITTAGAGANVLTF. The rearrangement joins TRBV10-3 to TRBJ2-6; tentative D call: TRBD2 (5 bases). V lost 7 bases to trimming and J lost 2 bases, with 12 bases between them. This CDR3 is built from 15 residues. From germline, CDR1 is ENHRY and CDR2 SYGVKD.

This chain joins TRBV7-2 and TRBJ2-3; no reliable D call. The V and J ends lost 5 bases and 0 bases respectively, with 9 bases between them. Per germline, CDR1 SGHTA and CDR2 FQGNSA. The CDR3 has 14 amino acids. As DNA, the CDR3 is TGTGCCAGCAGCCGGTCGACTAGCACAGATACGCAGTATTTT. The encoded protein is CASSRSTSTDTQYF.

The chain uses TRBV11-1 and TRBJ2-5, with a tentative D call TRBD2 (7 bases). Germline values: CDR1 SGHAT, CDR2 FQDESV (reference sequence). Trimming removed 5 bases from V and 5 bases from J, with 12 bases in between. The CDR3 totals 13 residues. CDR3 coding DNA: TGTGCCAGCAGCCCGGGGGGCCTGGAGACCCAGTACTTC. Translating gives CASSPGGLETQYF.

This clone has a single count. The chain has TRBV6-5 and TRBJ1-3, with D possibly TRBD1 on 6 matching bases. Deletions cut 0 bases from V and 4 bases from J, with 10 bases between. Germline CDR1 reads MNHEY; CDR2 reads SVGAGI. This CDR3 has 15 amino acids. In nucleotides, the CDR3 is TGTGCCAGCAGTTACTCCCAGGGGACAGGAAACACCATATATTTT. The encoded protein is CASSYSQGTGNTIYF.

The chain links TRBV4-3 to TRBJ2-3, with D perhaps TRBD2 (5 bases). CDR1 and CDR2 (germline): LGHNA, YSLEER. The CDR3 extends over 18 amino acids. V was clipped by 0 bases and J by 2 bases, with 18 bases between them. CDR3 nucleotide sequence: TGCGCCAGCAGCCAAGAGTCCATTGGAGCGGCCCCCACAGATACGCAGTATTTT. Its protein product is CASSQESIGAAPTDTQYF.